This T cell receptor (beta chain) was sequenced for a study of T-cell reconstitution after alpha-beta-depleted transplantation in children. A library of TCRbeta sequences, prepared with unique molecular identifiers, was generated. TCRdb processed the PCR reads anew with MiXCR; each CDR3 protein has one entry. The top ten clones hold over 3.5% of a sample with approximately 350,000 distinct CDR3 sequences, 10% to 15% of them seen once. Trimming took off 10 bases at V and 0 bases at J, with 7 bases between the two ends. The CDR3 loop spans 12 amino acids. The germline CDR1 and CDR2 sequences are WSHSY and SAAADI. This clonotype was picked up many times.

The sequence derives from a human donor who donated a stem cell graft to a child with Fanconi anemia. The chain joins TRBV10-2 to TRBJ2-1; D is ambiguous. Source: PBMCs, taken from the stem cell graft. The CDR3: CATHVSYNEQFF. In DNA, the CDR3 is TGCGCCACCCACGTCTCCTACAATGAGCAGTTCTTC.